This T cell receptor (beta chain) was sequenced during a study of early T cells in non-severe SARS-CoV-2 infection. Overall study: Bulk RNA from unsorted whole blood was sequenced; chains were unpaired.

Overall study results and limits: VDJdb matching, biased toward anti-spike CD8 responses, missed private and CD4 specificities.

Individually, cDNA molecules had unique molecular identifiers attached to them. MiXCR, run by TCRdb on the 5' RACE reads, gives a single entry per CDR3 protein. Of nearly 90,000 distinct CDR3 sequences detected, approximately 14% appear once; the ten largest clones hold roughly 7%. Comment on this clonotype: Its antigen is unknown.

Trimming left V 0 bases short and J 0 bases short, with 7 bases between. This CDR3 spans 15 amino acids. Germline-derived CDR1 and CDR2 are SGDLS and YYNGEE. This rearrangement joins TRBV9 to TRBJ1-5; D is unresolved. The sequenced sample was whole blood. This TCR was recovered from an adult who was a healthcare worker with PCR-confirmed SARS-CoV-2 infection or an uninfected control (not recorded which). CDR3 protein: CASSVDPGSNQPQHF. The CDR3 nucleotides are TGTGCCAGCAGCGTAGACCCGGGTAGCAATCAGCCCCAGCATTTT. Supplemented by reference TRBV9 and TRBJ1-5, the full variable domain reads DSGVTQTPKHLITATGQRVTLRCSPRSGDLSVYWYQQSLDQGLQFLIQYYNGEERAKGNILERFSAQQFPDLHSELNLSSLELGDSALYFCASSVDPGSNQPQHFGDGTRLSIL.